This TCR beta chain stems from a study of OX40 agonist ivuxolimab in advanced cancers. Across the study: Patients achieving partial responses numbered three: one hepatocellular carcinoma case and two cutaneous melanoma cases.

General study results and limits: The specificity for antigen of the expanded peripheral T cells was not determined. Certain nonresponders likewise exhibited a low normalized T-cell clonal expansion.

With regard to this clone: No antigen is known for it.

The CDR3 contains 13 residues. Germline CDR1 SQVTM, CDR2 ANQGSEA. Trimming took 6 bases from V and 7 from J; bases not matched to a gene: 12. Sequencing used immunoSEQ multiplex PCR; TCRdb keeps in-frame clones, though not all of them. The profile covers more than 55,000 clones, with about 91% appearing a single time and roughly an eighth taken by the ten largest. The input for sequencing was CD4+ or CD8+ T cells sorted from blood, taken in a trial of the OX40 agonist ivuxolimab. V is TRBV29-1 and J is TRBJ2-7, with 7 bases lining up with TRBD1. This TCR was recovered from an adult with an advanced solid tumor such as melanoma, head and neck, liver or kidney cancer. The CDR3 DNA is TGCAGCGTCGGGACAGCGGTTATTCGGGAGCAGTACTTC. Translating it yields CSVGTAVIREQYF.